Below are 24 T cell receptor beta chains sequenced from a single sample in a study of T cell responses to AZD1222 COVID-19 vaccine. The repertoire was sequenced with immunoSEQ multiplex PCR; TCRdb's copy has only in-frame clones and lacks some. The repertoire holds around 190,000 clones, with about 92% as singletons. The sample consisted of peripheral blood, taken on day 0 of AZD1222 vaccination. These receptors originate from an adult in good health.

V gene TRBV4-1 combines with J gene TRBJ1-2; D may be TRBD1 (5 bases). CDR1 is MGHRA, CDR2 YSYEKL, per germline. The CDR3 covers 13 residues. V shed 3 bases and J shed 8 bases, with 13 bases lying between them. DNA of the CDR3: TGCGCCAGCAGCCAGGCCGGGGAGGGGGGCTACACCTTC. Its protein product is CASSQAGEGGYTF.

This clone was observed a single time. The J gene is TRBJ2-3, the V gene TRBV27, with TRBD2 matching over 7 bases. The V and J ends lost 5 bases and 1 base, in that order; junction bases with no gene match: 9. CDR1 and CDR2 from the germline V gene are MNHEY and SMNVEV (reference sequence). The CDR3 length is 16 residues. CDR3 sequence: CASSGSRSGGTDTQYF. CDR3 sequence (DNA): TGTGCCAGCAGTGGGTCCCGGAGCGGGGGCACAGATACGCAGTATTTT.

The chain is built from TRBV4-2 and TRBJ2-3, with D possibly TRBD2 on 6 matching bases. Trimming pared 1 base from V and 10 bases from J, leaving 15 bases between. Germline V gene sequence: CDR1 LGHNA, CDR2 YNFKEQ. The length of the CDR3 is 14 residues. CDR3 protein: CASSQAPLGGAQYF. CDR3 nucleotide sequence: TGTGCCAGCAGCCAAGCACCTCTCGGGGGAGCGCAGTATTTT.

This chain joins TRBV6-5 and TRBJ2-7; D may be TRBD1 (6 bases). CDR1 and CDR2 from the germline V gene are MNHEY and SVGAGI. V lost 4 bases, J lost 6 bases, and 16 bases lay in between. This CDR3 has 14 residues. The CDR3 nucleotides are TGTGCCAGCAGTTCGAATTACAGGGTCATCGAGCAGTACTTC. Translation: CASSSNYRVIEQYF.

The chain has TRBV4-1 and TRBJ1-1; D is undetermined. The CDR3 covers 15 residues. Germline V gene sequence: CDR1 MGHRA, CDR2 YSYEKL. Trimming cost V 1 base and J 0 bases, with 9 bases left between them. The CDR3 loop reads CASSQGERLNTEAFF. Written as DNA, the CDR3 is TGCGCCAGCAGCCAAGGGGAAAGGTTGAACACTGAAGCTTTCTTT.

In DNA, the CDR3 is TGTGCCAGCAGTCGTATTACAGGGGAGCAGTTCTTC. This gives the protein CASSRITGEQFF. The chain recombines TRBV12-3 or TRBV12-4 with TRBJ2-1, with a possible D match to TRBD1 (6 bases). V lost 5 bases and J 10 bases, leaving 12 bases between the germline ends. The CDR3 runs 12 residues.

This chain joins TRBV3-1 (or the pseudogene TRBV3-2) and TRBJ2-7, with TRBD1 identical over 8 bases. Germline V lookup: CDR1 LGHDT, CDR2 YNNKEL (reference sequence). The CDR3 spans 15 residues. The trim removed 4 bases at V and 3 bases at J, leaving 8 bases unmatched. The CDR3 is CASSLGQGVYYEQYF. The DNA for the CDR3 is TGTGCCAGCAGCCTTGGACAGGGAGTTTACTACGAGCAGTACTTC.

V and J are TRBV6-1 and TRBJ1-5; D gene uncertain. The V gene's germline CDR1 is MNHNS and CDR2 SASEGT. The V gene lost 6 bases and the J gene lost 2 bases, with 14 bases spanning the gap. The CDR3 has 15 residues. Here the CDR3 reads CASRYTKEGNQPQHF. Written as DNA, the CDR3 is TGTGCCAGCAGATACACCAAAGAGGGCAATCAGCCCCAGCATTTT.

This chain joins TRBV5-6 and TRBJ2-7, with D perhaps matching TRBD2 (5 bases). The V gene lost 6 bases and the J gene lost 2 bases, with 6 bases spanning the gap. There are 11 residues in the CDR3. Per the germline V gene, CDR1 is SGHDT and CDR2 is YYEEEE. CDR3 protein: CASTRAYEQYF. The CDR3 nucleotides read TGTGCCAGCACGCGGGCCTACGAGCAGTACTTC.

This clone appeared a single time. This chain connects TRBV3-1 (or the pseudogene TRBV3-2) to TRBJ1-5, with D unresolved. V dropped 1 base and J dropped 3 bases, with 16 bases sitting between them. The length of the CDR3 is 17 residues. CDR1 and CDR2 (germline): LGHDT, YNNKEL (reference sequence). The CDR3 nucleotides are TGTGCCAGCAGCCAAGGTTTATCTAGGGAACCCAATCAGCCCCAGCATTTT. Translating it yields CASSQGLSREPNQPQHF.

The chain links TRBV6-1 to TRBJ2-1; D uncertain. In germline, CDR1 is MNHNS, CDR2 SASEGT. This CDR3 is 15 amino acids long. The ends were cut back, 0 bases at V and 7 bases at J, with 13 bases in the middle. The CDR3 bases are TGTGCCAGCAGTGAAGCCCGGCTCCCGCCGAATGAGCAGTTCTTC. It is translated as CASSEARLPPNEQFF.

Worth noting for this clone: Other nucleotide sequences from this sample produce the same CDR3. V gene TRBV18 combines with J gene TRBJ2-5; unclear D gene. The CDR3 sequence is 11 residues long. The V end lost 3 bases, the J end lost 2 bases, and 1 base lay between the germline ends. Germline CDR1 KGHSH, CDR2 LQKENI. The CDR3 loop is CASSPQETQYF. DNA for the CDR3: TGTGCCAGCTCACCGCAAGAGACCCAGTACTTC.

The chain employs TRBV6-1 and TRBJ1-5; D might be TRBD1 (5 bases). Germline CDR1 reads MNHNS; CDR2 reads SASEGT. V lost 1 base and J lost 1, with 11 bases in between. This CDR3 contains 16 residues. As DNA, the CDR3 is TGTGCCAGCAGTGAAGGGGGGTTGGGAAGCAATCAGCCCCAGCATTTT. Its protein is CASSEGGLGSNQPQHF.

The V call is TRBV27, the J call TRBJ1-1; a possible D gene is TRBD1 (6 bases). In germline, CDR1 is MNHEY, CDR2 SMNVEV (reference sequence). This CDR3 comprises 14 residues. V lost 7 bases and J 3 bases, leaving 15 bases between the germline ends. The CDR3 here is CASTTGLRDTEAFF. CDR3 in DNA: TGTGCCAGCACCACAGGGCTGAGGGACACTGAAGCTTTCTTT.

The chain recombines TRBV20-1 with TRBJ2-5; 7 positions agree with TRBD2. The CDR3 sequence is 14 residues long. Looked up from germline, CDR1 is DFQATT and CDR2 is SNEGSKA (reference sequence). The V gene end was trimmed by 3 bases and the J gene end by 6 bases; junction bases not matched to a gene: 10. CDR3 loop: CSASSWTSTKTQYF. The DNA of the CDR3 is TGCAGTGCTAGTAGTTGGACTAGTACGAAGACCCAGTACTTC.

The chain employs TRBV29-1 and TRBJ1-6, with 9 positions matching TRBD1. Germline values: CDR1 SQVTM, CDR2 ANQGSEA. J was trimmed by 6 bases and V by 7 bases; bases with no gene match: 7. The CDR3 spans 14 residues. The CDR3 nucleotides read TGCAGCGCCAGGACAGGGGAGGGTAATTCACCCCTCCACTTT. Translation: CSARTGEGNSPLHF.

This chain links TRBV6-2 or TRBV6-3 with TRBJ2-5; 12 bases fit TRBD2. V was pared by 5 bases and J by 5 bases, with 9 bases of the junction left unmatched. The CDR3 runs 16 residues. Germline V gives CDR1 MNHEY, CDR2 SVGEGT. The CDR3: CASSTPLAGGHETQYF. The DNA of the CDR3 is TGTGCCAGCAGTACCCCTCTAGCGGGGGGGCACGAGACCCAGTACTTC.

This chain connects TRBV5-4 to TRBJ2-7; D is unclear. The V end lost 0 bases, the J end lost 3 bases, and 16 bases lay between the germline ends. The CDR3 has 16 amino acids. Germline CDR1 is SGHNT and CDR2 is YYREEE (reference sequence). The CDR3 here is CASSLGQEPGLYEQYF. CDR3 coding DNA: TGTGCCAGCAGCTTGGGGCAGGAGCCAGGCCTCTACGAGCAGTACTTC.

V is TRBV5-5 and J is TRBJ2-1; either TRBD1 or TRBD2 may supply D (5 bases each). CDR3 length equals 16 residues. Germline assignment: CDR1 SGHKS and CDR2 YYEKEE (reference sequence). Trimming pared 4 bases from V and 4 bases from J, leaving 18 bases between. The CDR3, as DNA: TGTGCCAGCAGCCTGGCTTCCGGGACGGTTTACAATGAGCAGTTCTTC. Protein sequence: CASSLASGTVYNEQFF.

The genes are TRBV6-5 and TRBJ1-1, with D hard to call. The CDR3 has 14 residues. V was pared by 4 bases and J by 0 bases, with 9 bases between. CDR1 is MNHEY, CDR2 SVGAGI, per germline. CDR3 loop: CASSLGGMNTEAFF. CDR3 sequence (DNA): TGTGCCAGCAGTTTGGGCGGGATGAACACTGAAGCTTTCTTT.

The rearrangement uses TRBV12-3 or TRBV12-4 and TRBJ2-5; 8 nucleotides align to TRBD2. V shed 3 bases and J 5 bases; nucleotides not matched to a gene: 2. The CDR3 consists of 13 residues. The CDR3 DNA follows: TGTGCCAGCAGTTTGACGGGAGGGGAGACCCAGTACTTC. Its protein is CASSLTGGETQYF.

The CDR3: CASRKTGKTEAFF. CDR3 bases: TGTGCCAGCCGAAAGACAGGGAAAACTGAAGCTTTCTTT. This chain links TRBV13 with TRBJ1-1; 7 bases map to TRBD1. CDR1 and CDR2 (germline): PRHDT, FYEKMQ (reference sequence). V was pared by 8 bases and J by 5 bases, with 8 bases of the junction left unmatched. This CDR3 contains 13 residues. The whole variable domain, filled in from reference TRBV13 and TRBJ1-1, reads AAGVIQSPRHLIKEKRETATLKCYPIPRHDTVYWYQQGPGQDPQFLISFYEKMQSDKGSIPDRFSAQQFSDYHSELNMSSLELGDSALYFCASRKTGKTEAFFGQGTRLTVV.

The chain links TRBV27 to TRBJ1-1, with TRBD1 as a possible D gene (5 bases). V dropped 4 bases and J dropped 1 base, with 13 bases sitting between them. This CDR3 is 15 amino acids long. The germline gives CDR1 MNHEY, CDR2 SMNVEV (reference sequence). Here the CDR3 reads CASSSGQGANTEAFF. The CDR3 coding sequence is TGTGCCAGCAGTTCTGGTCAGGGCGCGAACACTGAAGCTTTCTTT.

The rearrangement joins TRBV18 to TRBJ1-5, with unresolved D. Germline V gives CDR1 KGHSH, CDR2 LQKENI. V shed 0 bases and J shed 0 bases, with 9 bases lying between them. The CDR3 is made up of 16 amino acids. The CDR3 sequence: CASSPPGVNSNQPQHF. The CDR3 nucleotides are TGTGCCAGCTCACCACCTGGGGTGAATAGCAATCAGCCCCAGCATTTT.